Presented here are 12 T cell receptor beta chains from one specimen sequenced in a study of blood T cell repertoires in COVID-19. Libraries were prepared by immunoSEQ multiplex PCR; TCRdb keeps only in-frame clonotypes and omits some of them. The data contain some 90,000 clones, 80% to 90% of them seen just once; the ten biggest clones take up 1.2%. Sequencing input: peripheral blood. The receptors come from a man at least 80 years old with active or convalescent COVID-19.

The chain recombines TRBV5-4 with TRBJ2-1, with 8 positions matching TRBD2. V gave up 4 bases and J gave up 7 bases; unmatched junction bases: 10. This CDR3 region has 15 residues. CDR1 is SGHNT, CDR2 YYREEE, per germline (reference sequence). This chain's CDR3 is CASSPRTGGKNEQFF. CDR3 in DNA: TGTGCCAGCAGCCCTAGAACGGGAGGGAAGAATGAGCAGTTCTTC.

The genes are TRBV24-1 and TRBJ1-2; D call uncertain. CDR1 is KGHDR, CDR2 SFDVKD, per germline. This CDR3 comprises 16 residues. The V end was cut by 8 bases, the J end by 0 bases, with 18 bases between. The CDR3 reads CATTGPPELANYGYTF. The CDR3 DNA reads TGTGCCACCACCGGCCCGCCAGAACTAGCTAACTATGGCTACACCTTC.

The CDR3 DNA reads TGTGCCAGCAGTTCCGGCGCCTGGGCCATGGATGCAGATACGCAGTATTTT. This gives the protein CASSSGAWAMDADTQYF. The chain carries TRBV28 and TRBJ2-3; D unclear. V was pared by 4 bases and J by 4 bases, with 21 bases between. The CDR3 runs 17 residues. Looked up from germline, CDR1 is MDHEN and CDR2 is SYDVKM.

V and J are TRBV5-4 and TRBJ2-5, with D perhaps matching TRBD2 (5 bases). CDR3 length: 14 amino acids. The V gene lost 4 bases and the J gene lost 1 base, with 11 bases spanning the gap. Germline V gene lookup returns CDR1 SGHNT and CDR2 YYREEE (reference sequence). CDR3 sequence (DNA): TGTGCCAGCAGCAGACCCGAGGGCCAAGAGACCCAGTACTTC. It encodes CASSRPEGQETQYF.

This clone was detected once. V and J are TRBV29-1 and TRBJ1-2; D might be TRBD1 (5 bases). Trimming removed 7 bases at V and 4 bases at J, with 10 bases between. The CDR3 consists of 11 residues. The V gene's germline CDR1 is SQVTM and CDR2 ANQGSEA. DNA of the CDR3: TGCAGCGCCCCGGACACCTATGGCTACACCTTC. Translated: CSAPDTYGYTF.

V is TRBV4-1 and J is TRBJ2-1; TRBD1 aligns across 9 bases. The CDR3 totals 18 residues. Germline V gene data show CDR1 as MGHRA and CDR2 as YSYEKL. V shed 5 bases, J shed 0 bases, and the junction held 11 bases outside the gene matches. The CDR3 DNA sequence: TGCGCCAGCAGCTCCCGGGACAGGGTCAAGAGCTCCTACAATGAGCAGTTCTTC. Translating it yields CASSSRDRVKSSYNEQFF.

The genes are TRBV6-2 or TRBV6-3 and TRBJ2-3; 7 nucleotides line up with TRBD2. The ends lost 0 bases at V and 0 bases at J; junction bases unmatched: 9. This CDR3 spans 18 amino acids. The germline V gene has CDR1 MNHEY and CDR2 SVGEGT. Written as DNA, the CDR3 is TGTGCCAGCAGTTACTCCGAAGGGAGCGGGAAAAGCACAGATACGCAGTATTTT. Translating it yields CASSYSEGSGKSTDTQYF.

CDR3 DNA: TGTGCCAGTAGTTTGACGCTGGATGGGCTTGGCTACACCTTC. This gives the protein CASSLTLDGLGYTF. The gene calls are TRBV19 and TRBJ1-2; D not certain. Between the trimmed V and J ends, which lost 5 bases and 7 bases, there was a span of 17 bases. The CDR3 extends over 14 amino acids. Germline CDR1 and CDR2: LNHDA and SQIVND (reference sequence). The whole variable domain, remainder taken from reference TRBV19 and TRBJ1-2, is DGGITQSPKYLFRKEGQNVTLSCEQNLNHDAMYWYRQDPGQGLRLIYYSQIVNDFQKGDIAEGYSVSREKKESFPLTVTSAQKNPTAFYLCASSLTLDGLGYTFGSGTRLTVV.

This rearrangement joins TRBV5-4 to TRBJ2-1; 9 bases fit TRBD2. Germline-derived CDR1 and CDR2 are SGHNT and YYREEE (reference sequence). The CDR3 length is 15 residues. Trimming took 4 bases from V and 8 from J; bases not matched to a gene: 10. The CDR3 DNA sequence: TGTGCCAGCAGCCATTGGGGACTAGCACAGGATGAGCAGTTCTTC. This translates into CASSHWGLAQDEQFF.

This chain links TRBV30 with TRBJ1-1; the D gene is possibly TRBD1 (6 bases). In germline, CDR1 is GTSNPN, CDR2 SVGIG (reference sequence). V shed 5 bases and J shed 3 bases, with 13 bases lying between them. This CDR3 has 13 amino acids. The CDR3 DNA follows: TGTGCCTGGTCGACAGGACCTTACACTGAAGCTTTCTTT. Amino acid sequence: CAWSTGPYTEAFF.

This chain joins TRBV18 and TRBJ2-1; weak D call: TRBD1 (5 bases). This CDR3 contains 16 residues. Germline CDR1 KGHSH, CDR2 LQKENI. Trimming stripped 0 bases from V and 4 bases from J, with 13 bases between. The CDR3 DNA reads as TGTGCCAGCTCACCACCGGTAGCAAGGGGTTACAATGAGCAGTTCTTC. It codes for CASSPPVARGYNEQFF.

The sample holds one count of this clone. The CDR3 region has the DNA TGTGCCAGTAGTATAGGTCAGGGGCGTAATCAGCCCCAGCATTTT. This translates into CASSIGQGRNQPQHF. The chain links TRBV19 to TRBJ1-5; possible D gene TRBD1, 6 bases. The CDR3 has 15 residues. Germline V gene lookup returns CDR1 LNHDA and CDR2 SQIVND (reference sequence). Deletions cut 1 base from V and 4 bases from J, with 11 bases between.